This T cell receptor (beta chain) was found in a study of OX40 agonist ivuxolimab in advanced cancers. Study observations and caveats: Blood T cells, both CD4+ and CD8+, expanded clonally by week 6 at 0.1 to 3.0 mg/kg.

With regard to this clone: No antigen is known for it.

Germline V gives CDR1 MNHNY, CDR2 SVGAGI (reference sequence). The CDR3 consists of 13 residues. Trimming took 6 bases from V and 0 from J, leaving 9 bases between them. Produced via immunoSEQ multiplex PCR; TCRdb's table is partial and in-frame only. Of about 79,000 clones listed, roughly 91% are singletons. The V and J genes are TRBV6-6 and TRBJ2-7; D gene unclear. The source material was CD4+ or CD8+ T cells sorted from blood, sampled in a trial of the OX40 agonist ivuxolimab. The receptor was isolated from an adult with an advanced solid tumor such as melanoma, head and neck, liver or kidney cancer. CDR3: CASSQGYSYEQYF. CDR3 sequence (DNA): TGTGCCAGCAGCCAAGGATACTCCTACGAGCAGTACTTC.